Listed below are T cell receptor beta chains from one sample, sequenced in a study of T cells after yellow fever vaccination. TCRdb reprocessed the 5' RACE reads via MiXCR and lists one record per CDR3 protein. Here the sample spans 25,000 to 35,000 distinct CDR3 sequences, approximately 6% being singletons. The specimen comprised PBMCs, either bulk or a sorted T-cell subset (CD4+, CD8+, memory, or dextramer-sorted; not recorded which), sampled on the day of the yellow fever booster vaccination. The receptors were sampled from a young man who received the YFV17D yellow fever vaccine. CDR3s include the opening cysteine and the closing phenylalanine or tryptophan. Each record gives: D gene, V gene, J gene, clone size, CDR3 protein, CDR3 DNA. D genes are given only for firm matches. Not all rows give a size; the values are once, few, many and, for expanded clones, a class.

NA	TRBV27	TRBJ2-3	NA	CASSSEADTQYF	TGTGCCAGCAGTTCGGAAGCAGATACGCAGTATTTT
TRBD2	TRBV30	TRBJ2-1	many	CAWSVLGAGGGNEQFF	TGTGCCTGGAGTGTACTGGGAGCGGGGGGGGGCAATGAGCAGTTCTTC
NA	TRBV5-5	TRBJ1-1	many	CASSLRTAYTEAFF	TGTGCCAGCAGCTTGAGGACTGCCTACACTGAAGCTTTCTTT
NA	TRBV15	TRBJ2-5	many	CATSRDLIAQETQYF	TGTGCCACCAGCAGAGATCTGATCGCACAAGAGACCCAGTACTTC
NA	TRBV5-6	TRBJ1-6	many	CASTLRGNNSPLHF	TGTGCCAGCACCCTGAGGGGAAATAATTCACCCCTCCACTTT
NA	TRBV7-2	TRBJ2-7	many	CASSLAVSYEQYF	TGTGCCAGCAGCTTAGCGGTATCCTACGAGCAGTACTTC
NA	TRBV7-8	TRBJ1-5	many	CASSLREGSQPQHF	TGTGCCAGCAGCTTGAGGGAGGGGTCTCAGCCCCAGCATTTT
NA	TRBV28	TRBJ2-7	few	CASSLEAYEQYF	TGTGCCAGCAGTCTCGAGGCCTACGAGCAGTACTTC
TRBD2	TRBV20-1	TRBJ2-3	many	CSASLAGGADTQYF	TGCAGTGCTAGTTTAGCGGGAGGGGCAGATACGCAGTATTTT
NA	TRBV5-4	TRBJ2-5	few	CASSRRGNQETQYF	TGTGCCAGCAGCCGGAGGGGGAACCAAGAGACCCAGTACTTC
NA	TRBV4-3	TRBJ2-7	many	CASSRVAQSHYEQYF	TGCGCCAGCAGCCGGGTTGCCCAGTCCCACTACGAGCAGTACTTC